This entry concerns a single T cell receptor (beta chain). The sample comes from a study of blood T cell repertoires in COVID-19. Repertoires were generated with immunoSEQ multiplex PCR, while TCRdb's copy carries only in-frame clones and drops some. The data show tens of thousands of clones, 85% to 90% seen once. The CDR3 consists of 15 residues. V was clipped by 4 bases and J by 5 bases, with 17 bases between them. Germline V gene lookup returns CDR1 LGHDT and CDR2 YNNKEL (reference sequence). The receptor was derived from a human donor with active COVID-19. The donor label of this sample is uncertain. Material: peripheral blood. The chain links TRBV3-1 (or the pseudogene TRBV3-2) to TRBJ2-5; D perhaps matches TRBD1 (7 bases). CDR3 sequence reads: CASSRGAGGWETQYF. The CDR3 DNA sequence: TGTGCCAGCAGCCGCGGGGCAGGGGGTTGGGAGACCCAGTACTTC.